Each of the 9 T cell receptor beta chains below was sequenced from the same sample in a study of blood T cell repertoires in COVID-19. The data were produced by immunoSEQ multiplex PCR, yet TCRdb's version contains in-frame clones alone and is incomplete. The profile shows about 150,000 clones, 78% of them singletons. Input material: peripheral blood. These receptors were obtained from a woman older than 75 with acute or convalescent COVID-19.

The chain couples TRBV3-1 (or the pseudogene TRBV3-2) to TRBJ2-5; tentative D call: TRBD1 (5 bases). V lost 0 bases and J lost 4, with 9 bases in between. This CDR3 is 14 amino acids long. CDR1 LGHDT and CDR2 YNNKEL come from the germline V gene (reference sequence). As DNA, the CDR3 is TGTGCCAGCAGCCAAGATCAAAGGGGAGAGACCCAGTACTTC. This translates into CASSQDQRGETQYF.

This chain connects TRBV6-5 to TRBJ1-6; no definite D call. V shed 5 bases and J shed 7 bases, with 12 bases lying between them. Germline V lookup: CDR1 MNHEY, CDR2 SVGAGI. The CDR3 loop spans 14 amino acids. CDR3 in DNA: TGTGCCAGCAGTAGACCGGGAGACAATTCACCCCTCCACTTT. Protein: CASSRPGDNSPLHF.

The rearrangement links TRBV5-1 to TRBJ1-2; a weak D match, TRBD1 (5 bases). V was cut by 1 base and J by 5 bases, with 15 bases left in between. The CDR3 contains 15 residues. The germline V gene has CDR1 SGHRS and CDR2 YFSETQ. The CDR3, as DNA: TGCGCCAGCAGCTTGTCGCGGGGCGGGGAGTATGGCTACACCTTC. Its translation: CASSLSRGGEYGYTF.

CDR3 in amino acids: CASSQEPSGGYRTLAKNIQYF. CDR3 in DNA: TGTGCCAGCAGCCAAGAACCCAGCGGGGGGTACCGGACCTTAGCCAAAAACATTCAGTACTTC. The V call is TRBV4-2, the J call TRBJ2-4, with TRBD2 matching over 9 bases. Trimming cost V 0 bases and J 0 bases; bases outside gene matches: 15. CDR1 is LGHNA and CDR2 is YNFKEQ in the germline V gene. CDR3 length: 21 amino acids.

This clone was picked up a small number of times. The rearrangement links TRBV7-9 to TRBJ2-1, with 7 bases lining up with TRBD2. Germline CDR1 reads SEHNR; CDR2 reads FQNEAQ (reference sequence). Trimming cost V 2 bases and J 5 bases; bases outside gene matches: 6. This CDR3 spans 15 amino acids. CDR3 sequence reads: CASSLRAGYNNEQFF. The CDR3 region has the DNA TGTGCCAGCAGCTTACGAGCGGGGTATAACAATGAGCAGTTCTTC.

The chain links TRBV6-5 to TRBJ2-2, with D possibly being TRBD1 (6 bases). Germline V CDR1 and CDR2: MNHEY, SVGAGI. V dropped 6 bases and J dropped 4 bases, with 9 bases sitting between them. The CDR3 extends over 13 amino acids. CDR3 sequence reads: CASRKQGTGELFF. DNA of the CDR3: TGTGCCAGCAGAAAACAGGGCACCGGGGAGCTGTTTTTT.

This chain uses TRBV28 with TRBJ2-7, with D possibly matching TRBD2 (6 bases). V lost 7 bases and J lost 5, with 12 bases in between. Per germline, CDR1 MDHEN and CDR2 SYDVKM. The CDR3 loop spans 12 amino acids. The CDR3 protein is CASTPGVHEQYF. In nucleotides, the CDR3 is TGTGCCAGCACCCCGGGAGTCCACGAGCAGTACTTC.

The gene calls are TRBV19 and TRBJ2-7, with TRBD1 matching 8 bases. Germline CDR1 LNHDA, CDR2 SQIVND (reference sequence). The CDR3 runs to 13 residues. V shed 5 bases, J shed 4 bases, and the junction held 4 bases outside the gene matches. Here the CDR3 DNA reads TGTGCCAGTAGTTATAGGACAGGGTACGAGCAGTACTTC. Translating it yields CASSYRTGYEQYF.

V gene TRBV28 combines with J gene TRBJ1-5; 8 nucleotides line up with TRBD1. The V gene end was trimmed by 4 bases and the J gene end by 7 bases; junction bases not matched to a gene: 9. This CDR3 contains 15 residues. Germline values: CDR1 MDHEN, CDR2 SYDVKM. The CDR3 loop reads CASSSGDRQGQPQHF. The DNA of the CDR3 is TGTGCCAGCAGTTCCGGGGACAGGCAGGGACAGCCCCAGCATTTT.